This T cell receptor beta chain emerged from a study of shared clonotypes between healthy human individuals. The wider study: Per donor, CD8 memory used one plate, CD8 naive used two, CD4 memory used three and CD4 naive used three.

Whole-study findings and limits: Generally, naive subsets (rather than memory subsets) showed larger estimated richness.

This clone was found once. The antigen remains unidentified. Other DNA sequences in the same sample also yield this CDR3. Around 30,000 T cell genomes (approximately 210 ng DNA) went into each sorted-subset replicate. Profiled with immunoSEQ multiplex PCR; TCRdb holds only in-frame clones, not every one. The sample lists some 2.4 million clones; approximately 94% were seen once. Germline V gene data show CDR1 as SNHLY and CDR2 as FYNNEI. Trimming shortened V by 0 bases and J by 0 bases, and 7 bases separated the two germline ends. The CDR3 loop spans 15 amino acids. The source material was naive CD4+ T cells from PBMCs. Subset defined: CD45RA+ positively selected. This sequence was found in a man younger than 35 in good health. Some clones in this sample may be carry-over from other donors' samples. J is TRBJ2-3 and V is TRBV2, with D possibly TRBD1 on 6 matching bases. This CDR3 reads CASSEAGGSTDTQYF. The DNA for the CDR3 is TGTGCCAGCAGTGAAGCAGGGGGTAGCACAGATACGCAGTATTTT.